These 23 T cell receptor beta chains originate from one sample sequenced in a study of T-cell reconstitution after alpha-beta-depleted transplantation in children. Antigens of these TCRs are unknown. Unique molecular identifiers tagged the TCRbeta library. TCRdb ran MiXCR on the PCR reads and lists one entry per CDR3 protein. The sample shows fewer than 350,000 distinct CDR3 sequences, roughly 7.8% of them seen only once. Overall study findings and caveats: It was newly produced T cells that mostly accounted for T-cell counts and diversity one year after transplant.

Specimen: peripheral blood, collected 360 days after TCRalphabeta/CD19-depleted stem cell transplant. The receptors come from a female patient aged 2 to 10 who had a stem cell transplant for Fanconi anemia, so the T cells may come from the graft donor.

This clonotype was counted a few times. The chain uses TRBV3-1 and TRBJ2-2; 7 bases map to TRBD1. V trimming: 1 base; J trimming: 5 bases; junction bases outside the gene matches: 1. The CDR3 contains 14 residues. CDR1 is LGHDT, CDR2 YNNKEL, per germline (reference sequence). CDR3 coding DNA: TGTGCCAGCAGCCAAGTACAGGGGACCGGGGAGCTGTTTTTT. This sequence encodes CASSQVQGTGELFF.

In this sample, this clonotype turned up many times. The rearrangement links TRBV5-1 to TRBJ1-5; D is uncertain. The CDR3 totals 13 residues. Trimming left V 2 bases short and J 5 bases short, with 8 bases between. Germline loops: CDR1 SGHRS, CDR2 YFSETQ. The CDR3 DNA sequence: TGCGCCAGCAGCTTCAATGCGGATCAGCCCCAGCATTTT. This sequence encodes CASSFNADQPQHF.

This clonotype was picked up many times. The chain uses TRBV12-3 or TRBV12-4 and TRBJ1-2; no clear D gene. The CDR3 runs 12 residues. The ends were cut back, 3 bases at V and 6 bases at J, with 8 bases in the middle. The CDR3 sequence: CASSLDDHGYTF. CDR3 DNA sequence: TGTGCCAGCAGTTTGGACGATCATGGCTACACCTTC.

In nucleotides, the CDR3 is TGTGCCAGCAGCTTTCCAGGGAACCCCTCTGGGGCCAACGTCCTGACTTTC. Amino acid sequence: CASSFPGNPSGANVLTF. The J gene is TRBJ2-6, the V gene TRBV5-6; D perhaps matches TRBD1 (5 bases). V lost 2 bases, J lost 0 bases, and 12 bases lay in between. This CDR3 has 17 residues. Germline loops: CDR1 SGHDT, CDR2 YYEEEE.

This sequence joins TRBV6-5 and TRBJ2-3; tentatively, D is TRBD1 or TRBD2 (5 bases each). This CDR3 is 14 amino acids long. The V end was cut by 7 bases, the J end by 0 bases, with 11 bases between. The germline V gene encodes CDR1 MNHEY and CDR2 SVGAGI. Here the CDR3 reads CASTRGQSTDTQYF. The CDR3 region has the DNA TGTGCCAGCACCCGGGGCCAGAGCACAGATACGCAGTATTTT.

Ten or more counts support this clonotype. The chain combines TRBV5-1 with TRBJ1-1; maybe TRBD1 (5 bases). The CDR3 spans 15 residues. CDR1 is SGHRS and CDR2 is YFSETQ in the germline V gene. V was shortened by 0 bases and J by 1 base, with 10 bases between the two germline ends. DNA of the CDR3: TGCGCCAGCAGCTTGGCCTCCGGGGGGAACACTGAAGCTTTCTTT. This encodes CASSLASGGNTEAFF.

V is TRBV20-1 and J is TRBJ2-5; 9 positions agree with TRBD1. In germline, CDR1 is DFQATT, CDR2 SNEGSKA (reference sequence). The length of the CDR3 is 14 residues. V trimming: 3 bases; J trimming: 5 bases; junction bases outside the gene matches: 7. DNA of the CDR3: TGCAGTGCTAGCGGGGGACAGGGAGGCGAGACCCAGTACTTC. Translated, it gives CSASGGQGGETQYF.

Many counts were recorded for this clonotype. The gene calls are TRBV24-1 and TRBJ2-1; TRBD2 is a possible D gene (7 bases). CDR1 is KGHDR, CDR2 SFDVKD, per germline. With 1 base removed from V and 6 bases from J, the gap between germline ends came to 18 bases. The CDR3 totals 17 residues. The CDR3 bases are TGTGCCACCAGTGATTTTGGGGGCCGGGAGCGGGGCAATGAGCAGTTCTTC. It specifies CATSDFGGRERGNEQFF.

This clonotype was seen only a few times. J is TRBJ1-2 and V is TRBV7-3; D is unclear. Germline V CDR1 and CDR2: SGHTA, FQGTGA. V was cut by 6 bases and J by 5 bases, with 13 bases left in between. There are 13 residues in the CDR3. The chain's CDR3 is CASSSTEGYGYTF. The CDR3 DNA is TGTGCCAGCAGTTCGACGGAGGGATATGGCTACACCTTC. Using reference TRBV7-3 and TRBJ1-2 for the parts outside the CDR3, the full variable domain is GAGVSQTPSNKVTEKGKYVELRCDPISGHTALYWYRQSLGQGPEFLIYFQGTGAADDSGLPNDRFFAVRPEGSVSTLKIQRTERGDSAVYLCASSSTEGYGYTFGSGTRLTVV.

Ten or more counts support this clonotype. CDR3 amino acids: CASSLNSDTQYF. The CDR3 coding sequence is TGTGCCAGCAGTTTAAACTCAGATACGCAGTATTTT. This sequence joins TRBV28 and TRBJ2-3; the D is unclear. The ends were cut back, 2 bases at V and 4 bases at J, with 4 bases in the middle. Per germline, CDR1 MDHEN and CDR2 SYDVKM. CDR3 length: 12 amino acids. Using reference TRBV28 and TRBJ2-3 for the parts outside the CDR3, the full variable domain is DVKVTQSSRYLVKRTGEKVFLECVQDMDHENMFWYRQDPGLGLRLIYFSYDVKMKEKGDIPEGYSVSREKKERFSLILESASTNQTSMYLCASSLNSDTQYFGPGTRLTVL.

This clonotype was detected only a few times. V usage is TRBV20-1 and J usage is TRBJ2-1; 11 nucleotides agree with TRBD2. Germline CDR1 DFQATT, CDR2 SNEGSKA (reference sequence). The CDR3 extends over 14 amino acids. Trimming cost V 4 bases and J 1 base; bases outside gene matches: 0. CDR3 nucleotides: TGCAGTGCTACTAGCGGGGGGTCCTACAATGAGCAGTTCTTC. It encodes CSATSGGSYNEQFF.

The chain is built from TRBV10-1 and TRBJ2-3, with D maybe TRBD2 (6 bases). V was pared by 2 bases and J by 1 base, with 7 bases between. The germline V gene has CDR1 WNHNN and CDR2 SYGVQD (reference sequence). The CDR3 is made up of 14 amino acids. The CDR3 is CASSEPGGTDTQYF. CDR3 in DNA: TGCGCCAGCAGTGAGCCGGGGGGCACAGATACGCAGTATTTT.

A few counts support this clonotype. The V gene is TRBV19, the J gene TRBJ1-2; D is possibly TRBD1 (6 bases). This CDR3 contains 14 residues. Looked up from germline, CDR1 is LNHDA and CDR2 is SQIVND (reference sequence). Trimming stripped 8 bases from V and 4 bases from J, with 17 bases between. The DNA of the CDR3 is TGTGCCAGTGAATGGGGGCAGAACTTCTATGGCTACACCTTC. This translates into CASEWGQNFYGYTF.

The CDR3 region is CAISDGGTEAFF. The CDR3 DNA follows: TGTGCCATCAGTGATGGGGGTACTGAAGCTTTCTTT. The V gene is TRBV10-3, the J gene TRBJ1-1; possibly TRBD1 for D (5 bases). CDR1 ENHRY and CDR2 SYGVKD come from the germline V gene. V was trimmed by 3 bases and J by 5 bases, leaving 7 bases between them. CDR3 length: 12 residues.

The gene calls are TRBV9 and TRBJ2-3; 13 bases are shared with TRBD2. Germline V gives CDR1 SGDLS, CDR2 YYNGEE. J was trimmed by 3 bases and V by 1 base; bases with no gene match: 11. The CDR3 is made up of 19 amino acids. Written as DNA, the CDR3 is TGTGCCAGCAGCGTAACACTAGCGGGGGGGCCGTCTTTAACAGATACGCAGTATTTT. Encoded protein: CASSVTLAGGPSLTDTQYF.

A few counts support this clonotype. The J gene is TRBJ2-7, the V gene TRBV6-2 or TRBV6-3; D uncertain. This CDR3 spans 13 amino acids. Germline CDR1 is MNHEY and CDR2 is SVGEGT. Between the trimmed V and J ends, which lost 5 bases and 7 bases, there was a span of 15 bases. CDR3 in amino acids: CASSVTAGSEQYV. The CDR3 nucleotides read TGTGCCAGCAGTGTGACGGCCGGTAGTGAGCAGTACGTC.

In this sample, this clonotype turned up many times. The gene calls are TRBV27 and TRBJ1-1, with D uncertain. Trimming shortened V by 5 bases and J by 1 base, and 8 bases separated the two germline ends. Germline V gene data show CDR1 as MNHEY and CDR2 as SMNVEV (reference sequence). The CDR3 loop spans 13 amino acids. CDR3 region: CASSTFGNTEAFF. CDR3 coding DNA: TGTGCCAGCAGTACCTTCGGGAACACTGAAGCTTTCTTT.

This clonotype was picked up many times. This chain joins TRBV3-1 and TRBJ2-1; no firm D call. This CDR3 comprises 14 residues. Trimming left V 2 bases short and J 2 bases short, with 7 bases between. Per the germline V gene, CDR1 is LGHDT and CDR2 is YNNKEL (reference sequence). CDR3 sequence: CASSQRRPYNEQFF. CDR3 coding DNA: TGTGCCAGCAGCCAACGACGCCCCTACAATGAGCAGTTCTTC.

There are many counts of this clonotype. The CDR3 region is CASSFVANTEAFF. The CDR3 region has the DNA TGTGCCAGCAGCTTTGTAGCGAACACTGAAGCTTTCTTT. V is TRBV7-9 and J is TRBJ1-1; D not resolved. The CDR3 loop spans 13 amino acids. Germline CDR1 SEHNR, CDR2 FQNEAQ (reference sequence). V was clipped by 3 bases and J by 1 base, with 6 bases between them.

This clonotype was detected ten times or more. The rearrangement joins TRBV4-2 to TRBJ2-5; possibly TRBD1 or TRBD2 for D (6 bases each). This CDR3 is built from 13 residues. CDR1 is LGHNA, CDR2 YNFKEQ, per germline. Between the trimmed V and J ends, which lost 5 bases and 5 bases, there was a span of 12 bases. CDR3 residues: CASSITGRETQYF. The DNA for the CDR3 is TGTGCCAGCAGCATTACAGGGAGGGAGACCCAGTACTTC.

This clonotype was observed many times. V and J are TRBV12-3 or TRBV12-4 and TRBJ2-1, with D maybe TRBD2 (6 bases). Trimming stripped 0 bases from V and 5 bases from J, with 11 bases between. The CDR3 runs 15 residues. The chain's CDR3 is CASSLAGGSHNEQFF. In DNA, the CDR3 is TGTGCCAGCAGTTTAGCCGGGGGTTCTCACAATGAGCAGTTCTTC.

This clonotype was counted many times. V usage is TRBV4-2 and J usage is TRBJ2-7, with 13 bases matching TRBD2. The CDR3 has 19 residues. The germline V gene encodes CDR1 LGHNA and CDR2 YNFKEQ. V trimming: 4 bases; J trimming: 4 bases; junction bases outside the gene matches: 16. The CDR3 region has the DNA TGTGCCAGCAGCCGAGGACTAGCGGGAGACTTTTCGTCCCCTTACGAGCAGTACTTC. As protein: CASSRGLAGDFSSPYEQYF.

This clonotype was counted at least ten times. CDR3 in amino acids: CASSGGRRELFF. The CDR3 bases are TGTGCCAGCAGCGGTGGGCGTAGGGAGCTGTTTTTT. V gene TRBV5-5 combines with J gene TRBJ2-2, with no clear D. This CDR3 spans 12 amino acids. V was cut by 4 bases and J by 9 bases, with 10 bases left in between. Germline loops: CDR1 SGHKS, CDR2 YYEKEE (reference sequence).